This T cell receptor beta chain originates from a study of breast tumors, draining lymph nodes, adjacent tissues. One entry per CDR3 protein, called by TCRdb with MiXCR from the multiplex PCR reads. The repertoire holds 75,000 to 100,000 distinct CDR3 sequences, with roughly a fifth as singletons. Breast cancer patients provided tissue from their axillary draining lymph nodes. This sequence was found in a female donor with breast cancer. Some clones in this sample may be carry-over from other donors' samples. What was sequenced was axillary lymph node tissue.

In DNA form, the CDR3 reads TGTGCCAGCAGTTCCCGACAGGGAAGGGGCTACACCTTC. It translates to CASSSRQGRGYTF. V is TRBV12-3 or TRBV12-4 and J is TRBJ1-2; TRBD1 aligns across 7 bases. V was pared by 4 bases and J by 8 bases, with 7 bases of the junction left unmatched. The CDR3 contains 13 residues.